One sample yielded the 17 T cell receptor beta chains listed below, sequenced in a study of shared clonotypes between healthy human individuals. CD45RO-negative, CCR7-positively selected cells formed the naive CD8 fraction, excluding terminally differentiated effector memory CD45RA+ cells. This table comes from immunoSEQ multiplex PCR, and its TCRdb copy is limited to in-frame clones, with some not included. The profile shows more than 2 million clones, about 93% of them singletons. The sequenced sample was naive CD8+ T cells from PBMCs. These TCRs come from a man aged 18 to 30 in good health. Some clones in this sample may be carry-over from other donors' samples.

The chain joins TRBV2 to TRBJ1-2; 7 bases map to TRBD1. After removal of 3 bases from V and 1 base from J, the junction contained 5 bases not matched to a gene. Germline V gene data show CDR1 as SNHLY and CDR2 as FYNNEI. The CDR3 totals 15 residues. The chain's CDR3 is CASSDGQELNYGYTF. The CDR3 coding sequence is TGTGCCAGCAGTGACGGACAGGAACTTAACTATGGCTACACCTTC. The full variable domain, its missing parts supplied by reference TRBV2 and TRBJ1-2, is EPEVTQTPSHQVTQMGQEVILRCVPISNHLYFYWYRQILGQKVEFLVSFYNNEISEKSEIFDDQFSVERPDGSNFTLKIRSTKLEDSAMYFCASSDGQELNYGYTFGSGTRLTVV.

This chain links TRBV5-6 with TRBJ1-2, with D maybe TRBD1 (5 bases). The germline V gene encodes CDR1 SGHDT and CDR2 YYEEEE. V was trimmed by 1 base and J by 7 bases, leaving 17 bases between them. CDR3 length: 15 residues. The CDR3 region has the DNA TGTGCCAGCAGCTTGTGGTTCCAGGGCCGAGGTGGCTACACCTTC. Its translation is CASSLWFQGRGGYTF.

This rearrangement joins TRBV28 to TRBJ2-3; perhaps TRBD2 as D (5 bases). CDR1 is MDHEN and CDR2 is SYDVKM in the germline V gene. Between the trimmed V and J ends, which lost 0 bases and 4 bases, there was a span of 17 bases. The CDR3 is 17 amino acids. CDR3 sequence: CASSLWARGLVADTQYF. CDR3 sequence (DNA): TGTGCCAGCAGTTTATGGGCCCGGGGTCTTGTGGCAGATACGCAGTATTTT.

The chain has TRBV28 and TRBJ1-1; 7 bases map to TRBD1. The length of the CDR3 is 15 residues. Trimming took 5 bases from V and 1 from J; bases not matched to a gene: 7. The V gene's germline CDR1 is MDHEN and CDR2 SYDVKM. This CDR3 reads CASSTSQGENTEAFF. Here the CDR3 DNA reads TGTGCCAGCAGTACCAGCCAGGGGGAGAACACTGAAGCTTTCTTT.

This clone was seen once. The CDR3 reads CASSLRRVDGYNEQFF. Written as DNA, the CDR3 is TGTGCCAGCAGCTTGCGCCGGGTGGACGGGTACAATGAGCAGTTCTTC. The rearrangement uses TRBV7-3 and TRBJ2-1; D is uncertain. The CDR3 length is 16 residues. Trimming removed 3 bases from V and 4 bases from J, with 16 bases in between. Germline V gives CDR1 SGHTA, CDR2 FQGTGA.

V usage is TRBV5-6 and J usage is TRBJ2-2, with 11 bases matching TRBD2. From germline, CDR1 is SGHDT and CDR2 YYEEEE. The CDR3 consists of 16 residues. V trimming: 4 bases; J trimming: 4 bases; junction bases outside the gene matches: 6. As DNA, the CDR3 is TGTGCCAGCAGCCTGCGACTAGCGGGGATCACCGGGGAGCTGTTTTTT. It encodes CASSLRLAGITGELFF.

As regards this clone: At the DNA level, this CDR3 is encoded by other sequences in the same sample as well. The chain combines TRBV9 with TRBJ2-7, with 13 positions matching TRBD2. Losses at the gene ends were 3 bases for V and 6 bases for J; bases not matched to a gene: 3. Germline V CDR1 and CDR2: SGDLS, YYNGEE. The CDR3 runs to 14 residues. The CDR3 sequence is CASSDGLAGVEQYF. In DNA form, the CDR3 reads TGTGCCAGCAGCGATGGACTAGCGGGAGTCGAGCAGTACTTC.

CDR3 sequence reads: CASSPRAGGKGETQYF. In nucleotides, the CDR3 is TGCGCCAGCAGTCCGAGGGCAGGGGGGAAGGGAGAGACCCAGTACTTC. This rearrangement joins TRBV23-1 to TRBJ2-5; possible D gene TRBD1, 7 bases. TRBV23-1 counts as an open reading frame of uncertain function. V was shortened by 4 bases and J by 4 bases, with 19 bases between the two germline ends. The CDR3 contains 16 residues.

The rearrangement links TRBV27 to TRBJ2-3; perhaps D is TRBD1 or TRBD2 (5 bases each). The V and J ends lost 1 base and 2 bases respectively, with 13 bases between them. Germline assignment: CDR1 MNHEY and CDR2 SMNVEV (reference sequence). The CDR3 is 16 amino acids. This CDR3 reads CASSLLGTDHTDTQYF. CDR3 DNA: TGTGCCAGCAGTTTATTGGGGACCGACCACACAGATACGCAGTATTTT.

A note on this clone: The same CDR3 is also encoded by other DNA sequences in this sample. The genes are TRBV2 and TRBJ2-1; TRBD1 is a possible D gene (6 bases). The germline CDR1 and CDR2 sequences are SNHLY and FYNNEI. V was shortened by 2 bases and J by 7 bases, with 6 bases between the two germline ends. The CDR3 runs 12 residues. The CDR3 sequence is CASSERGNEQFF. In nucleotides, the CDR3 is TGTGCCAGCAGTGAAAGGGGGAATGAGCAGTTCTTC. Filled out from reference TRBV2 and TRBJ2-1, the complete variable domain reads EPEVTQTPSHQVTQMGQEVILRCVPISNHLYFYWYRQILGQKVEFLVSFYNNEISEKSEIFDDQFSVERPDGSNFTLKIRSTKLEDSAMYFCASSERGNEQFFGPGTRLTVL.

This clone occurred once. The chain employs TRBV5-1 and TRBJ2-3; D may be TRBD1 or TRBD2 (5 bases each). Germline values: CDR1 SGHRS, CDR2 YFSETQ. This CDR3 region has 19 residues. V was cut by 3 bases and J by 5 bases, with 28 bases left in between. CDR3 region: CASSSAVSGPSLPLDTQYF. The CDR3 DNA reads TGCGCCAGCAGCTCCGCAGTTTCGGGGCCCTCACTCCCTCTAGATACGCAGTATTTT.

The V gene is TRBV27, the J gene TRBJ1-4, with D hard to call. Germline V gene lookup returns CDR1 MNHEY and CDR2 SMNVEV (reference sequence). CDR3 length equals 14 residues. Between the trimmed V and J ends, which lost 0 bases and 8 bases, there was a span of 10 bases. CDR3 sequence: CASSLSLATEKLFF. CDR3 in DNA: TGTGCCAGCAGTTTATCGTTGGCGACAGAAAAACTGTTTTTT.

This chain connects TRBV19 to TRBJ1-2; 7 bases match TRBD1. CDR3 length: 14 residues. V lost 3 bases to trimming and J lost 6 bases; unmatched junction nucleotides: 7. CDR1 is LNHDA, CDR2 SQIVND, per germline (reference sequence). This CDR3 is CASSIPYRGHGYTF. DNA of the CDR3: TGTGCCAGTAGTATCCCGTACAGGGGACATGGCTACACCTTC.

The V gene is TRBV27, the J gene TRBJ2-2, with a possible D match to TRBD1 (5 bases). This CDR3 is 12 amino acids long. CDR1 is MNHEY, CDR2 SMNVEV, per germline (reference sequence). Deletions cut 7 bases from V and 5 bases from J, with 8 bases between. CDR3 nucleotide sequence: TGTGCCAGCACCCCAGGGACCGGGGAGCTGTTTTTT. Its protein product is CASTPGTGELFF.

Regarding this clone: The sample has other DNA sequences that encode this CDR3 too. The rearrangement links TRBV9 to TRBJ2-1, with TRBD2 matching 7 bases. With V trimmed by 0 bases and J by 4 bases, 4 bases remained unmatched. Germline CDR1 is SGDLS and CDR2 is YYNGEE. This CDR3 has 15 residues. The CDR3 loop reads CASSVAGGIYNEQFF. In nucleotides, the CDR3 is TGTGCCAGCAGCGTAGCGGGAGGAATTTACAATGAGCAGTTCTTC.

The V and J genes are TRBV11-1 and TRBJ2-5; no clear D. Germline V gene sequence: CDR1 SGHAT, CDR2 FQDESV (reference sequence). The CDR3 runs to 15 residues. Trimming stripped 0 bases from V and 3 bases from J, with 11 bases between. The CDR3 is CASSLAVTEKETQYF. The CDR3 region has the DNA TGTGCCAGCAGCTTAGCCGTTACAGAGAAAGAGACCCAGTACTTC.

In its sample, this clone was seen once. The chain is built from TRBV27 and TRBJ2-7; perhaps TRBD2 as D (6 bases). Trimming removed 9 bases from V and 5 bases from J, with 26 bases in between. The germline gives CDR1 MNHEY, CDR2 SMNVEV (reference sequence). This CDR3 has 16 amino acids. The CDR3 nucleotides read TGTGCCAGTCGACCGACCGTCCGCGGGACTGTACACGAGCAGTACTTC. Amino acids: CASRPTVRGTVHEQYF.